The 22 T cell receptor beta chains below all came from one sample that was sequenced in a study of blood T cell repertoires in COVID-19. Using immunoSEQ multiplex PCR, the repertoire was profiled, and TCRdb retains in-frame clones only, with some absent. This sample has 310,000 or so clones, with approximately 86% found just once. The sequenced sample was peripheral blood. The source of these receptors is a man aged 30-40 years with COVID-19, enrolled during active disease.

This clone showed up just a few times. The V and J genes are TRBV30 and TRBJ1-6; D gene uncertain. Per the germline V gene, CDR1 is GTSNPN and CDR2 is SVGIG (reference sequence). This CDR3 region has 16 residues. V was shortened by 3 bases and J by 10 bases, with 22 bases between the two germline ends. DNA of the CDR3: TGTGCCTGGAGCCCCTGGGTGGATTTTCGGCGGTCACCCCTCCACTTT. Translating it yields CAWSPWVDFRRSPLHF.

This sequence joins TRBV5-1 and TRBJ2-6, with a weak D call TRBD1 (5 bases). Deletions cut 4 bases from V and 4 bases from J, with 9 bases between. This CDR3 has 14 amino acids. Per the germline V gene, CDR1 is SGHRS and CDR2 is YFSETQ. In nucleotides, the CDR3 is TGCGCCAGCAGCCTCTGGACAGGGGCCAACGTCCTGACTTTC. This codes for CASSLWTGANVLTF.

The gene calls are TRBV27 and TRBJ2-1, with 8 bases fitting TRBD1. V trimming: 4 bases; J trimming: 3 bases; junction bases outside the gene matches: 20. CDR3 length: 20 residues. Germline V lookup: CDR1 MNHEY, CDR2 SMNVEV (reference sequence). The CDR3 here is CASSSPDRGRPDHVYNEQFF. In DNA form, the CDR3 reads TGTGCCAGCAGTTCACCAGACAGGGGCCGCCCGGACCATGTCTACAATGAGCAGTTCTTC.

The chain uses TRBV9 and TRBJ1-3; a weak D match, TRBD1 (6 bases). Germline V gene sequence: CDR1 SGDLS, CDR2 YYNGEE. The CDR3 runs 16 residues. Trimming stripped 2 bases from V and 4 bases from J, with 16 bases between. The CDR3 DNA follows: TGTGCCAGCAGCGTCAGTGGGGGGGCGCTCGGAAACACCATATATTTT. Protein product: CASSVSGGALGNTIYF.

A single count supports this clone. The gene calls are TRBV9 and TRBJ2-3; possible D gene TRBD1, 5 bases. Trimming pared 2 bases from V and 3 bases from J, leaving 13 bases between. Per the germline V gene, CDR1 is SGDLS and CDR2 is YYNGEE. The CDR3 contains 15 residues. The CDR3, as DNA: TGTGCCAGCAGCGTCCAGCCAGGGTTTACAGATACGCAGTATTTT. Its translation: CASSVQPGFTDTQYF.

This clone was recorded only once. V is TRBV9 and J is TRBJ2-5, with 8 nucleotides matching TRBD2. The CDR3 runs to 17 residues. Trimming cost V 2 bases and J 1 base; bases outside gene matches: 10. Germline values: CDR1 SGDLS, CDR2 YYNGEE. Here the CDR3 DNA reads TGTGCCAGCAGCGTTAGCGGGGCGCGATCCCCCCAAGAGACCCAGTACTTC. This codes for CASSVSGARSPQETQYF.

CDR3 in DNA: TGCGCCAGCCTAACAGGGGAAGGAAACACCATATATTTT. Translated, it gives CASLTGEGNTIYF. This chain links TRBV10-2 with TRBJ1-3; 7 bases agree with TRBD1. Germline values: CDR1 WSHSY, CDR2 SAAADI. This CDR3 is built from 13 residues. With V trimmed by 8 bases and J by 4 bases, 5 bases remained unmatched.

The chain combines TRBV18 with TRBJ1-5; 7 bases map to TRBD1. CDR1 KGHSH and CDR2 LQKENI come from the germline V gene. This CDR3 spans 16 amino acids. Trimming took 3 bases from V and 3 from J; bases not matched to a gene: 8. The CDR3 spells CASSPRGTAPNQPQHF. The CDR3 DNA follows: TGTGCCAGCTCACCCCGGGGGACAGCGCCCAATCAGCCCCAGCATTTT.

The chain combines TRBV27 with TRBJ1-6; no reliable D call. The CDR3 covers 14 residues. The V end lost 6 bases, the J end lost 5 bases, and 11 bases lay between the germline ends. CDR1 and CDR2 from the germline V gene are MNHEY and SMNVEV (reference sequence). This CDR3 reads CASSPFSNNSPLHF. The CDR3 DNA follows: TGTGCCAGCAGCCCTTTCAGTAATAATTCACCCCTCCACTTT.

This clone has a count of ten or more. The chain is built from TRBV4-3 and TRBJ2-1, with D possibly TRBD1 on 6 matching bases. The CDR3 has 13 amino acids. V was trimmed by 4 bases and J by 9 bases, leaving 13 bases between them. The V gene's germline CDR1 is LGHNA and CDR2 YSLEER. The CDR3 DNA sequence: TGCGCCAGCAGCCCAGGGTCAGGGGTTGAGCAGTTCTTC. Translating it yields CASSPGSGVEQFF.

In its sample, this clone was seen many times. J is TRBJ1-2 and V is TRBV7-2, with 7 bases lining up with TRBD1. Trimming took 6 bases from V and 0 from J; bases not matched to a gene: 10. The germline V gene has CDR1 SGHTA and CDR2 FQGNSA. This CDR3 is 16 amino acids long. The CDR3 loop is CASSLTRGTANYGYTF. The CDR3, as DNA: TGTGCCAGCAGTCTGACTCGCGGGACAGCTAACTATGGCTACACCTTC.

The V gene is TRBV25-1, the J gene TRBJ2-1; TRBD1 is a possible D gene (5 bases). The ends were cut back, 3 bases at V and 3 bases at J, with 6 bases in the middle. CDR1 is MGHDK and CDR2 is SYGVNS in the germline V gene. The CDR3 runs to 13 residues. The DNA for the CDR3 is TGTGCCAGCAGTGACAGGGTCTACAATGAGCAGTTCTTC. It encodes CASSDRVYNEQFF.

The CDR3 DNA reads TGTGCCCTGTCGACGGCCGGGAATGAGGCTGACGAGCAGTACTTC. Its translation is CALSTAGNEADEQYF. The chain couples TRBV30 to TRBJ2-7; perhaps TRBD2 as D (5 bases). The CDR3 consists of 15 residues. Germline V lookup: CDR1 GTSNPN, CDR2 SVGIG (reference sequence). V gave up 8 bases and J gave up 5 bases, with 25 bases separating them.

The chain links TRBV11-2 to TRBJ2-3; D ambiguous. Germline CDR1 and CDR2: SGHAT and FQNNGV. The V end was cut by 2 bases, the J end by 2 bases, with 11 bases between. This CDR3 comprises 15 residues. The CDR3 reads CASSLIELPTDTQYF. Here the CDR3 DNA reads TGTGCCAGCAGCTTAATAGAGTTACCCACAGATACGCAGTATTTT. The entire variable domain, with the rest obtained from reference TRBV11-2 and TRBJ2-3, is as follows: EAGVAQSPRYKIIEKRQSVAFWCNPISGHATLYWYQQILGQGPKLLIQFQNNGVVDDSQLPKDRFSAERLKGVDSTLKIQPAKLEDSAVYLCASSLIELPTDTQYFGPGTRLTVL.

The J gene is TRBJ2-2, the V gene TRBV6-4; 11 positions agree with TRBD2. After removal of 7 bases from V and 0 bases from J, the junction contained 13 bases not matched to a gene. The CDR3 length is 19 residues. Germline V CDR1 and CDR2: MRHNA, SNTAGT. CDR3 coding DNA: TGTGCCAGCAAAGCTAGCGGGGGGCTATATGAAACGAACACCGGGGAGCTGTTTTTT. The encoded protein is CASKASGGLYETNTGELFF.

CDR3 bases: TGTGCCAGCAGCCGGGGGACAACAGATACGCAGTATTTT. Its protein is CASSRGTTDTQYF. The chain joins TRBV7-8 to TRBJ2-3; D is possibly TRBD1 or TRBD2 (6 bases each). The V gene's germline CDR1 is SGHVS and CDR2 FQNEAQ. V was pared by 5 bases and J by 3 bases, with 9 bases between. This CDR3 is built from 13 residues.

V is TRBV5-4 and J is TRBJ2-1; 8 bases agree with TRBD2. Germline loops: CDR1 SGHNT, CDR2 YYREEE (reference sequence). V shed 3 bases and J 1 base; nucleotides not matched to a gene: 3. The length of the CDR3 is 15 residues. CDR3 loop: CASSWGLGSYNEQFF. The CDR3 region has the DNA TGTGCCAGCAGCTGGGGACTAGGTTCCTACAATGAGCAGTTCTTC.

The gene calls are TRBV5-8 and TRBJ1-1; D gene ambiguous. The V end was cut by 4 bases, the J end by 1 base, with 8 bases between. Germline CDR1 reads SGHTS; CDR2 reads YDEGEE. The CDR3 length is 13 residues. CDR3 DNA sequence: TGTGCCAGCAGCCGTAAATGGAACACTGAAGCTTTCTTT. Its protein is CASSRKWNTEAFF.

The rearrangement links TRBV5-1 to TRBJ1-2, with a possible D match to TRBD1 (6 bases). The germline CDR1 and CDR2 sequences are SGHRS and YFSETQ. The CDR3 has 13 amino acids. The ends were cut back, 5 bases at V and 4 bases at J, with 12 bases in the middle. CDR3 region: CASSLGTTYGYTF. CDR3 sequence (DNA): TGCGCCAGCAGTTTAGGGACAACCTATGGCTACACCTTC.

This clone was observed a single time. V is TRBV25-1 and J is TRBJ1-3; 8 nucleotides agree with TRBD1. There are 15 residues in the CDR3. Germline V gene data show CDR1 as MGHDK and CDR2 as SYGVNS. The ends lost 4 bases at V and 6 bases at J; junction bases unmatched: 8. DNA of the CDR3: TGTGCCAGCAGTGGGGACAGGCCCACCAAAAACACCATATATTTT. It encodes CASSGDRPTKNTIYF.

The chain carries TRBV2 and TRBJ1-1, with D tentatively TRBD1 (6 bases). The V end was cut by 7 bases, the J end by 11 bases, with 11 bases between. Germline assignment: CDR1 SNHLY and CDR2 FYNNEI. The CDR3 is made up of 10 amino acids. The CDR3 loop is CASMGAAAFF. As DNA, the CDR3 is TGTGCCAGCATGGGGGCGGCCGCTTTCTTT.

This chain connects TRBV9 to TRBJ1-5; tentative D call: TRBD1 (5 bases). This CDR3 contains 17 residues. Trimming removed 2 bases at V and 6 bases at J, with 21 bases between. The germline V gene encodes CDR1 SGDLS and CDR2 YYNGEE. The CDR3 bases are TGTGCCAGCAGCGTCAGTCCCGACAGTCCACCTTCTCAGCCCCAGCATTTT. Its protein product is CASSVSPDSPPSQPQHF.